The source of this T cell receptor (beta chain) is a study of Graves' ophthalmopathy and Graves' hyperthyroidism. If patients had other autoimmune diseases, uncontrolled infections, pregnancy or lactation, they were excluded. The PBMC fraction was derived from about 9.2 ml of fresh peripheral blood. This clonotype was observed many times. Its antigen is currently unknown. V was pared by 5 bases and J by 6 bases, with 19 bases between. The CDR3 has 15 amino acids. Researchers took RNA transcripts and amplified TCR beta CDR3 regions from them. In the first round, RT-PCR was carried out with HTBI primers, and a multiplex PCR formed the second round. MiXCR, applied by TCRdb to the multiplex PCR reads, yields one record per CDR3 protein. Found here are under 350,000 distinct CDR3 sequences, roughly 15% of them singletons; the top ten hold around 12%. Study-wide results and limits: The model flagged ophthalmopathy progression at more than 60% sensitivity and less than 75% specificity.

The sample consisted of peripheral blood. The clonotype originates from an adult man with Graves' ophthalmopathy. The V call is TRBV12-3 or TRBV12-4, the J call TRBJ1-1, with D possibly TRBD1 on 5 matching bases. The CDR3 loop reads CASSAHMGVGSEAFF. CDR3 bases: TGTGCCAGCAGTGCTCACATGGGGGTGGGCTCTGAAGCTTTCTTT.